Listed here are 12 T cell receptor beta chains from one sample, sequenced in a study of cytomegalovirus exposure and HLA in healthy donors. In the PCR, 60 Vbeta and 13 Jbeta primers were used. Generated by immunoSEQ multiplex PCR, the TCRdb table keeps only in-frame clones and is missing some. The profile shows around 160,000 clones, 70% of them singletons. Sequences were obtained from PBMCs. These receptors all come from a man younger than 30 in good health and CMV-seropositive.

The J gene is TRBJ2-3, the V gene TRBV30; D is perhaps TRBD1 (6 bases). This CDR3 has 12 amino acids. CDR1 GTSNPN and CDR2 SVGIG come from the germline V gene (reference sequence). V shed 4 bases and J shed 4 bases, with 9 bases lying between them. The CDR3 is CAWKGVADTQYF. The DNA of the CDR3 is TGTGCCTGGAAGGGGGTCGCAGATACGCAGTATTTT.

The chain links TRBV10-3 to TRBJ1-4; possibly TRBD1 for D (6 bases). The CDR3 totals 15 residues. Per the germline V gene, CDR1 is ENHRY and CDR2 is SYGVKD. The V end was cut by 0 bases, the J end by 3 bases, with 8 bases between. This CDR3 reads CAISESRGSNEKLFF. The DNA of the CDR3 is TGTGCCATCAGTGAGTCGAGGGGGTCTAATGAAAAACTGTTTTTT.

In this sample, this clone turned up a few times. An end of the junction differs from the germline gene, which may be a read error. The CDR3 DNA reads TGTGTCAGCAGCTTAGAAGGGGCTATGAACACTGAAGCTTTCTTT. It yields the protein CVSSLEGAMNTEAFF. The chain joins TRBV7-2 to TRBJ1-1; TRBD1 might be the D (5 bases). The CDR3 extends over 15 amino acids. Germline V gene lookup returns CDR1 SGHTA and CDR2 FQGNSA. Using reference TRBV7-2 and TRBJ1-1 for the parts outside the CDR3, the full variable domain is GAGVSQSPSNKVTEKGKDVELRCDPISGHTALYWYRQSLGQGLEFLIYFQGNSAPDKSGLPSDRFSAERTGGSVSTLTIQRTQQEDSAVYLCVSSLEGAMNTEAFFGQGTRLTVV.

This clone came up a few times. The chain has TRBV29-1 and TRBJ1-4; D is ambiguous. V dropped 4 bases and J dropped 6 bases, with 12 bases sitting between them. The CDR3 is 13 residues long. Germline CDR1 is SQVTM and CDR2 is ANQGSEA. The CDR3 nucleotides read TGCAGCGTTGCAAGTTATCTACATGAAAAACTGTTTTTT. It codes for CSVASYLHEKLFF. Full variable domain (outside the CDR3, taken from reference TRBV29-1 and TRBJ1-4): SAVISQKPSRDICQRGTSLTIQCQVDSQVTMMFWYRQQPGQSLTLIATANQGSEATYESGFVIDKFPISRPNLTFSTLTVSNMSPEDSSIYLCSVASYLHEKLFFGSGTQLSVL.

This sequence joins TRBV11-2 and TRBJ1-1; maybe TRBD1 (5 bases). The CDR3 covers 19 residues. Germline V gives CDR1 SGHAT, CDR2 FQNNGV. V lost 4 bases, J lost 0 bases, and 24 bases lay in between. The CDR3 reads CASSSYPWGEQLMNTEAFF. The CDR3 DNA reads TGTGCCAGCAGCTCATATCCTTGGGGGGAACAGCTCATGAACACTGAAGCTTTCTTT.

This chain connects TRBV28 to TRBJ2-1, with TRBD1 as a possible D gene (5 bases). V shed 3 bases and J shed 7 bases, with 19 bases lying between them. The CDR3 sequence is 16 residues long. CDR1 MDHEN and CDR2 SYDVKM come from the germline V gene. The CDR3 nucleotides read TGTGCCAGCAGTTTTATAGGCCAGGGCGGTTGGAATGAGCAGTTCTTC. Translated: CASSFIGQGGWNEQFF.

This chain uses TRBV6-1 with TRBJ2-1; no definite D call. Per the germline V gene, CDR1 is MNHNS and CDR2 is SASEGT. Trimming took off 7 bases at V and 6 bases at J, with 16 bases between the two ends. The CDR3 consists of 14 residues. CDR3 region: CASMSGLTPNEQFF. As DNA, the CDR3 is TGTGCCAGCATGAGTGGGCTGACCCCCAATGAGCAGTTCTTC.

The chain uses TRBV25-1 and TRBJ2-1, with TRBD2 identical over 13 bases. Germline V lookup: CDR1 MGHDK, CDR2 SYGVNS. The CDR3 length is 18 residues. V lost 2 bases and J lost 1; bases outside the gene matches: 5. The CDR3 sequence is CASSEQPGLAGSYNEQFF. The CDR3 nucleotides are TGTGCCAGCAGTGAACAACCGGGACTAGCGGGGTCCTACAATGAGCAGTTCTTC. The full variable domain, with the rest looked up from reference TRBV25-1 and TRBJ2-1, is EADIYQTPRYLVIGTGKKITLECSQTMGHDKMYWYQQDPGMELHLIHYSYGVNSTEKGDLSSESTVSRIRTEHFPLTLESARPSHTSQYLCASSEQPGLAGSYNEQFFGPGTRLTVL.

This chain connects TRBV6-6 to TRBJ1-5, with 8 positions matching TRBD1. CDR3 length: 16 residues. The ends lost 4 bases at V and 3 bases at J; junction bases unmatched: 8. In germline, CDR1 is MNHNY, CDR2 SVGAGI (reference sequence). Here the CDR3 reads CASSWATGAPNQPQHF. The CDR3 DNA reads TGTGCCAGCAGTTGGGCGACAGGGGCCCCCAATCAGCCCCAGCATTTT.

This chain connects TRBV28 to TRBJ1-1; 7 nucleotides match TRBD1. CDR3 length: 13 residues. CDR1 MDHEN and CDR2 SYDVKM come from the germline V gene. Germline trimming cut 4 bases from V and 7 bases from J; bases unmatched to any gene: 6. The CDR3 DNA sequence: TGTGCCAGCAGTTCGGACAGGCGGGGTGAAGCTTTCTTT. Translated: CASSSDRRGEAFF.

The CDR3 loop is CASRGGPNEKLFF. CDR3 nucleotide sequence: TGTGCCAGCAGGGGGGGACCAAATGAAAAACTGTTTTTT. The V call is TRBV28, the J call TRBJ1-4; a weak D match, TRBD1 (5 bases). Germline assignment: CDR1 MDHEN and CDR2 SYDVKM. The V end was cut by 6 bases, the J end by 5 bases, with 10 bases between. The CDR3 is 13 amino acids.

This clone was observed a handful of times. The CDR3 nucleotides are TGTGCCATCAGTGAGTCCCACAAACCCATACAGGGAAACGGCTACACCTTC. The encoded protein is CAISESHKPIQGNGYTF. This rearrangement joins TRBV10-3 to TRBJ1-2; weak D call: TRBD1 (6 bases). The CDR3 is 17 residues long. The germline CDR1 and CDR2 sequences are ENHRY and SYGVKD. V was clipped by 0 bases and J by 8 bases, with 22 bases between them.